These T cell receptor beta chains were read from a single sample in a study of blood T cell repertoires in COVID-19. Produced via immunoSEQ multiplex PCR; TCRdb's table is partial and in-frame only. The sample shows 270,000 or so clones, more than 70% of them seen only once. The sample comprised peripheral blood. These receptors originate from a woman in her late teens or twenties with acute or convalescent COVID-19. Both conserved end residues are part of each CDR3. The D gene is left open where the match is weak. Not every row has a clone size; where given, it reads once, few, many or a size class.

j_call | d_call | clone_size | v_call | cdr3_nt | cdr3_aa
TRBJ2-1 | TRBD2 | few | TRBV2 | TGTGCCAGCAGCCGCTGGATAGCGGGCAATGAGCAGTTCTTC | CASSRWIAGNEQFF
TRBJ1-6 | - | few | TRBV4-3 | TGCGCCAGCAGCCAAAGCGGGACTTATAATTCACCCCTCCACTTT | CASSQSGTYNSPLHF
TRBJ2-2 | TRBD2 | - | TRBV7-2 | TGTGCCAGCAAGCTTTCGACTAGCGCGAACACCGGGGAGCTGTTTTTT | CASKLSTSANTGELFF
TRBJ2-1 | - | - | TRBV28 | TGTGCCAGCAGTTTCCCGGGACACCCTCCCTCCTACAATGAGCAGTTCTTC | CASSFPGHPPSYNEQFF
TRBJ2-1 | TRBD2 | - | TRBV12-3/TRBV12-4 | TGTGCCAGCAGTTTAGGGACTAGCGACGAGCAGTTCTTC | CASSLGTSDEQFF
TRBJ2-1 | - | few | TRBV11-2 | TGTGCCAGCAGCTTAGATCGTCTCCTCTCCAATGAGCAGTTCTTC | CASSLDRLLSNEQFF
TRBJ1-2 | - | - | TRBV29-1 | TGCAGCGCTGAAACAGGGCCCTATGGCTACACCTTC | CSAETGPYGYTF
TRBJ1-1 | - | - | TRBV28 | TGTGCCAGCAGGTGGGCGACGGACATAAAGAACACTGAAGCTTTCTTT | CASRWATDIKNTEAFF
TRBJ2-7 | TRBD1 | once | TRBV6-5 | TGTGCCAGCAGTTACTCTTTTAGGGACAGTACCTACGAGCAGTACTTC | CASSYSFRDSTYEQYF
TRBJ2-5 | TRBD2 | once | TRBV20-1 | TGCAGTGCTAGTGTTTCTCGCGGGAGCGGGTACAGAGAGACCCAGTACTTC | CSASVSRGSGYRETQYF
TRBJ1-4 | - | - | TRBV19 | TGTTCAGTTCGCCATGAAAAACTGTTTTTT | CSVRHEKLFF
TRBJ1-5 | - | - | TRBV28 | TGTGCCAGCAGCCCCACTCAGGGACACAGTAGCAATCAGCCCCAGCATTTT | CASSPTQGHSSNQPQHF
TRBJ2-1 | TRBD2 | - | TRBV2 | TGTGCCAGCGAGACTAGCTACTGGGGAGGCAATGAGCAGTTCTTC | CASETSYWGGNEQFF
TRBJ2-7 | TRBD2 | - | TRBV6-2/TRBV6-3 | TGTGCCAGCAGCGCCGGACTAGCCGCCTCCTACGAGCAGTACTTC | CASSAGLAASYEQYF
TRBJ2-7 | - | - | TRBV10-1 | TGCGCCAGCAGTGATTCAGGGTATGTCGAGCAGTACTTC | CASSDSGYVEQYF
TRBJ1-2 | - | - | TRBV18 | TGTGCCAGCTCACGGGGGGGAGCTAACTATGGCTACACCTTC | CASSRGGANYGYTF
TRBJ2-1 | TRBD1 | - | TRBV18 | TGTGCCAGCTCAACGGGACAGGGGATGAATGAGCAGTTCTTC | CASSTGQGMNEQFF
TRBJ1-2 | - | - | TRBV30 | TGTGCCTGGAGCCCGAATCTAAGACAGGCGCCGACTAACTATGGCTACACCTTC | CAWSPNLRQAPTNYGYTF
TRBJ2-7 | TRBD1 | - | TRBV3-1/TRBV3-2 | TGTGCCAGCAGCCCCCCACCCGCAGGGGGTTTCTCCTACGAGCAGTACTTC | CASSPPPAGGFSYEQYF
TRBJ2-6 | TRBD1 | - | TRBV23-1 | TGCGCCAGCAGTCTCGACAGGGACTCTGGGGCCAACGTCCTGACTTTC | CASSLDRDSGANVLTF
TRBJ2-7 | TRBD2 | once | TRBV19 | TGTGCCAGTAGTATCGGGGGGGGCCGGACTAGCGGGAGCGTCCACGAGCAGTACTTC | CASSIGGGRTSGSVHEQYF
TRBJ2-1 | - | - | TRBV11-1 | TGTGCCAGCAGCTCGATAGCTCCCTACAATGAGCAGTTCTTC | CASSSIAPYNEQFF
TRBJ1-2 | TRBD1 | - | TRBV28 | TGTGCCAGCAGTTTAACACAGGGGGCCTATGGCTACACCTTC | CASSLTQGAYGYTF
TRBJ2-7 | TRBD1 | - | TRBV30 | TGTGCCTGGAGATCGTGGGACAGGGCCCACGAGCAGTACTTC | CAWRSWDRAHEQYF
TRBJ1-2 | - | - | TRBV11-2 | TGTGCCAGCAGCTTAGTACAGGGCGCTGGCTACACCTTC | CASSLVQGAGYTF
TRBJ2-7 | - | few | TRBV5-4 | TGTGCCAGCAGCCCCCCAGGGGCCACCGAGCAGTACTTC | CASSPPGATEQYF
TRBJ1-5 | TRBD1 | few | TRBV5-6 | TGTGCCAGCAGCTCCGCAGTTTGGGGACAGCTAAATCAGCCCCAGCATTTT | CASSSAVWGQLNQPQHF
TRBJ2-2 | TRBD1 | once | TRBV27 | TGTGCCAGCAGTTTCTTTAACTACCACGCCGGGACAGCAAACACCGGGGAGCTGTTTTTT | CASSFFNYHAGTANTGELFF
TRBJ1-2 | TRBD1 | - | TRBV7-9 | TGTGCCAGCAGCTTTTCGGGACAGGGTCCCTATGGCTACACCTTC | CASSFSGQGPYGYTF
TRBJ2-2 | TRBD2 | few | TRBV25-1 | TGTGCCAGCAGTGACCGACTAGCGGGAGCCGGGGAGCTGTTTTTT | CASSDRLAGAGELFF
TRBJ1-3 | - | - | TRBV14 | TGTGCCAGCAGCCCGATTCTATTCTCTGGAAACACCATATATTTT | CASSPILFSGNTIYF
TRBJ2-2 | - | - | TRBV11-3 | TGTGCCAGCAGCTTAGATACTACGAACACCGGGGAGCTGTTTTTT | CASSLDTTNTGELFF
TRBJ1-6 | - | - | TRBV19 | TGTGCCAGTAGTACCGGTGACTATAATTCACCCCTCCACTTT | CASSTGDYNSPLHF
TRBJ1-4 | - | - | TRBV30 | TGTGCCTGGAGTGCTCGGGGGGCGGCTAATGAAAAACTGTTTTTT | CAWSARGAANEKLFF
TRBJ2-1 | - | - | TRBV7-7 | TGTGCTAGCAGCTTAGGGGTCCCGGGTTACAATGAGCAGTTCTTC | CASSLGVPGYNEQFF
TRBJ2-1 | - | - | TRBV7-3 | TGTGCCAGCAGCTTAATTGCTAATGTCAATGAGCAGTTCTTC | CASSLIANVNEQFF
TRBJ2-4 | - | - | TRBV18 | TGTGCCAGCTCACCACCCGACAGAAACATTCAGTACTTC | CASSPPDRNIQYF
TRBJ1-3 | - | once | TRBV10-2 | TGCGCCAGCAGTCCTACAGGGACGTCTGGAAACACCATATATTTT | CASSPTGTSGNTIYF
TRBJ1-4 | TRBD1 | - | TRBV27 | TGTGCCAGCAGCGGGACAGACCAAAATGAAAAACTGTTTTTT | CASSGTDQNEKLFF
TRBJ1-3 | TRBD1 | - | TRBV2 | TGTGCCAGCACCGGACAGGGGTCCACTGGAAACACCATATATTTT | CASTGQGSTGNTIYF
TRBJ2-7 | TRBD2 | - | TRBV6-2/TRBV6-3 | TGTGCCAGCAGTTACCCCGGGACTAGGGAGTCCGAGCAGTACTTC | CASSYPGTRESEQYF
TRBJ1-4 | - | - | TRBV18 | TGTGCCAGCTCCCGAGGTGAAGCTGAAAAACTGTTTTTT | CASSRGEAEKLFF
TRBJ2-4 | - | - | TRBV5-1 | TGCGCCAGCAGCCCCGGAGACAAAAACATTCAGTACTTC | CASSPGDKNIQYF
TRBJ1-1 | - | - | TRBV6-5 | TGTGCCAGCAGTTACTCCGGGTCGGGCACTGAAGCTTTCTTT | CASSYSGSGTEAFF
TRBJ1-6 | - | - | TRBV18 | TGTGCCAGCTCACCCGACAGTAATTCACCCCTCCACTTT | CASSPDSNSPLHF
TRBJ1-2 | - | - | TRBV19 | TGTGCCAGTAGCGCCCGCAACGGCTATGGCTACACCTTC | CASSARNGYGYTF
TRBJ2-1 | - | - | TRBV4-2 | TGTGCCAGCAGCCAAGATATAGGGACCGGGAGTTACGAGCAGTTCTTC | CASSQDIGTGSYEQFF